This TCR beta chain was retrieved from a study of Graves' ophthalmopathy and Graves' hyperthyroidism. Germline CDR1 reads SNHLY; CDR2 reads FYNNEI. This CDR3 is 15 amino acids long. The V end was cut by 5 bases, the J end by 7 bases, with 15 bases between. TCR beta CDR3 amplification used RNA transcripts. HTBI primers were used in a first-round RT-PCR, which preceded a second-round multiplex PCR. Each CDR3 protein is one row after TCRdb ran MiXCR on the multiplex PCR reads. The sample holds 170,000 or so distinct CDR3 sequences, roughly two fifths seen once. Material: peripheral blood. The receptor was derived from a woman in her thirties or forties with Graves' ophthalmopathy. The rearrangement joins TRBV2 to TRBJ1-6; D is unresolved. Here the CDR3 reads CASSLYGLHNSPLHF. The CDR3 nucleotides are TGTGCCAGCAGTCTATATGGACTGCACAATTCACCCCTCCACTTT.